Here is one T cell receptor (beta chain) with its context. What antigen it recognizes has not been identified. The input lacks base qualities; no much larger clone sits a single base away. The data were obtained in a study of blood T cell repertoires in COVID-19 (TCRdb year 2020). For the wider study: The collaborator samples originated in the United States, Italy and Spain and spanned the acute and convalescent phases of COVID-19. Where available, HLA class I and class II types were taken from metadata supplied by the sample provider and were not determined by assay-based typing. Nearly every sample came with metadata listing a de-identified subject ID, COVID-19 status, age in years and sex. The repertoires were made available in a free public database intended to serve as a resource for research on the immune response to SARS-CoV-2. The material from the prospective study consisted of cDNA or gDNA derived from T cells, B-cell-depleted T cells, or PBMCs. Subjects who had been exposed to COVID-19, were actively infected with it, or had recovered from it provided the deeply sampled blood TCRbeta repertoires that made up the dataset. The samples were drawn from the first 160 participants of the ongoing ImmuneRACE study and from about 1,200 subjects provided by 6 global collaborators.

The collaborating institutions used their own protocols to collect whole blood in K2EDTA tubes. For TCRbeta analysis, collaborators shipped samples in one of three forms: frozen whole blood, isolated PBMCs, or DNA extracted from either of those sample types. The germline V gene encodes CDR1 LNHDA and CDR2 SQIVND (reference sequence). The germline V end is reduced by 6 bases and the J end by 4 bases; junction bases left unmatched: 2. Measured from the cysteine to the phenylalanine, the CDR3 is 13 residues long. The only DNA kept is the CDR3, 39 bases in frame from the first base. The immunoSEQ Assay, a bias-controlled multiplex PCR, was used to amplify TCRbeta CDR3 regions from genomic DNA. In the paper's pipeline: Nucleated cell counts per sample were estimated from amplification of reference gene primers within the assay. To quantify the absolute abundance of each unique TCRbeta CDR3 rearrangement, sequence reads were collapsed and filtered. For each sample, productive Simpson clonality was calculated as the square root of Simpson's diversity index over productive rearrangements. In TCRdb, the immuneACCESS table is reduced to in-frame sequences with V and J assigned. These tables do not hold every clone; where another copy was compared, an unresolved V gene accounts for under half, and the others remain unexplained. V, J and clone size are those of that table, while D and trimming were read from the DNA. This sample holds approximately 260,000 clones; about four fifths were observed only once. The ten largest clones represent over 7.5% of the sample.

Findings and caveats that apply to the study as a whole: Clinical and demographic metadata were provided uncurated, with the amount varying by source and participant.

The sequence joins TRBV19 to TRBJ1-4; TRBD1 lines up with 7 middle nucleotides. Sequenced input: peripheral blood. The clonotype was recovered from a woman older than 75 with acute or convalescent COVID-19. The nucleotide sequence reads as follows: TGTGCCAGTAGGGGACAGAATAATGAAAAACTGTTTTTT. It codes for CASRGQNNEKLFF.